Each of the 10 T cell receptor beta chains below was sequenced from the same sample in a study of blood T cell repertoires in COVID-19. TCRdb's table, derived via immunoSEQ multiplex PCR, lists solely in-frame clones and lacks some. The table shows just over 250,000 clones, with about 87% occurring only once. Material: peripheral blood. These TCRs come from a man in his sixties who had recovered from COVID-19.

V and J are TRBV12-5 and TRBJ1-1, with TRBD1 matching 9 bases. V lost 5 bases, J lost 2 bases, and 6 bases stayed unmatched. Germline V gene sequence: CDR1 LGHNT, CDR2 FRNRAP. The CDR3 spans 15 residues. The CDR3: CASGPRDRANTEAFF. The CDR3, as DNA: TGTGCTAGTGGTCCCCGGGACAGGGCCAACACTGAAGCTTTCTTT.

V is TRBV19 and J is TRBJ2-1, with TRBD2 matching over 8 bases. The CDR3 covers 16 residues. Germline V gene lookup returns CDR1 LNHDA and CDR2 SQIVND (reference sequence). J lost 2 bases, V lost 3 bases, and 6 bases had no gene match. The CDR3 is CASSMTAGVTYNEQFF. The CDR3 DNA follows: TGTGCCAGTAGTATGACAGCGGGGGTCACCTACAATGAGCAGTTCTTC.

This clone was counted between two and nine times. Here the CDR3 DNA reads TGTGCCAGCAGCCAAGGAAGGTCGGGGGGCTACAATGAGCAGTTCTTC. Its protein product is CASSQGRSGGYNEQFF. The chain links TRBV4-2 to TRBJ2-1; 7 bases are a match to TRBD2. The CDR3 spans 16 residues. J gave up 3 bases and V 1 base, and 6 bases lay outside the gene matches. Germline V gives CDR1 LGHNA, CDR2 YNFKEQ.

The table lists this clone with a count of one. The chain employs TRBV18 and TRBJ1-3; weak D call: TRBD1 (5 bases). Germline V gives CDR1 KGHSH, CDR2 LQKENI. CDR3 length equals 16 residues. V lost 0 bases to trimming and J lost 1 base, with 10 bases between them. The CDR3: CASSPPGGGSGNTIYF. The CDR3 bases are TGTGCCAGCTCACCACCGGGCGGGGGATCTGGAAACACCATATATTTT. Drawing the rest from reference TRBV18 and TRBJ1-3, the complete variable domain is NAGVMQNPRHLVRRRGQEARLRCSPMKGHSHVYWYRQLPEEGLKFMVYLQKENIIDESGMPKERFSAEFPKEGPSILRIQQVVRGDSAAYFCASSPPGGGSGNTIYFGEGSWLTVV.

The chain combines TRBV5-1 with TRBJ2-2; 12 nucleotides match TRBD2. J gave up 6 bases and V 0 bases, and 12 bases lay outside the gene matches. The CDR3 consists of 19 residues. The germline V gene encodes CDR1 SGHRS and CDR2 YFSETQ. Here the CDR3 reads CASSLGLAGATSGAGELFF. DNA for the CDR3: TGCGCCAGCAGCTTGGGACTAGCGGGGGCCACCTCGGGGGCCGGGGAGCTGTTTTTT.

This chain connects TRBV19 to TRBJ2-2, with TRBD1 matching over 9 bases. The length of the CDR3 is 12 residues. Germline CDR1 LNHDA, CDR2 SQIVND (reference sequence). V shed 6 bases, J shed 8 bases, and the junction held 1 base outside the gene matches. The CDR3 here is CASRQGAGELFF. CDR3 coding DNA: TGTGCCAGTAGACAGGGGGCAGGGGAGCTGTTTTTT.

V gene TRBV3-1 (or the pseudogene TRBV3-2) combines with J gene TRBJ2-2; 8 bases match TRBD2. V shed 3 bases and J 6 bases; nucleotides not matched to a gene: 9. This CDR3 contains 16 residues. Looked up from germline, CDR1 is LGHDT and CDR2 is YNNKEL (reference sequence). Written as DNA, the CDR3 is TGTGCCAGCAGCCAGAGGCGGGGGGCGGGGGCCGGGGAGCTGTTTTTT. Translating gives CASSQRRGAGAGELFF.

V gene TRBV2 combines with J gene TRBJ1-1; 7 nucleotides match TRBD1. The CDR3 has 13 amino acids. V lost 7 bases to trimming and J lost 1 base; unmatched junction nucleotides: 3. Germline CDR1 is SNHLY and CDR2 is FYNNEI. CDR3 nucleotide sequence: TGTGCCAGCAACAGGGGCGAGAACACTGAAGCTTTCTTT. It codes for CASNRGENTEAFF.

The chain combines TRBV3-1 (or the pseudogene TRBV3-2) with TRBJ1-2, with D uncertain. The V and J ends lost 4 bases and 8 bases respectively, with 14 bases between them. CDR1 LGHDT and CDR2 YNNKEL come from the germline V gene (reference sequence). This CDR3 has 13 amino acids. The CDR3 is CASSRSLWEGYTF. CDR3 coding DNA: TGTGCCAGCAGCCGCAGCTTGTGGGAGGGCTACACCTTC.

The chain has TRBV14 and TRBJ1-6, with 10 bases lining up with TRBD1. Germline trimming cut 3 bases from V and 13 bases from J; bases unmatched to any gene: 9. This CDR3 comprises 15 residues. Germline CDR1 and CDR2: SGHDN and FVKESK. The CDR3 loop is CASSHRGGQGSPLHF. The CDR3 DNA is TGTGCCAGCAGCCATCGAGGGGGACAGGGGTCCCCCCTCCACTTT.